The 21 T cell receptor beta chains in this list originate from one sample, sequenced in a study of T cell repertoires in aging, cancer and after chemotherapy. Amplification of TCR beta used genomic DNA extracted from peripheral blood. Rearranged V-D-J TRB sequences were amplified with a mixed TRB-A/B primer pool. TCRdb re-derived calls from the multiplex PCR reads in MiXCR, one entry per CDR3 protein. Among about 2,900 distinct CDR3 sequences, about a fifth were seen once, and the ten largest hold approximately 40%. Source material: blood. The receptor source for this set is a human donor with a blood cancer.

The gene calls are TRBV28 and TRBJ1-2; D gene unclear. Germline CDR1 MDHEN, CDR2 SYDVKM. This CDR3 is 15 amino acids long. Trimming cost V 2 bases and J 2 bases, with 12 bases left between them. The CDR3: CASSLKAGRNYGYTF. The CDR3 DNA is TGTGCCAGCAGTTTAAAAGCGGGCAGAAACTATGGCTACACCTTC.

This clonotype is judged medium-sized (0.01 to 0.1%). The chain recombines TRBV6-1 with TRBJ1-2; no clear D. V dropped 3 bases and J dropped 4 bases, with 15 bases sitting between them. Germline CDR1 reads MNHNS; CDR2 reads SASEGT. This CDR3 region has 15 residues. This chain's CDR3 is CASSEDGGSSYGYTF. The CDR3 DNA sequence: TGTGCCAGCAGTGAGGACGGTGGATCCTCCTATGGCTACACCTTC.

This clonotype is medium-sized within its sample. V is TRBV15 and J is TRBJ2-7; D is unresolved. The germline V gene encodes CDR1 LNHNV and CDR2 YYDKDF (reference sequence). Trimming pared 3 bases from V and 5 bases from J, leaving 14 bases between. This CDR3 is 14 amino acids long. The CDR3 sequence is CATSRDPFGDEQYF. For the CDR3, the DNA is TGTGCCACCAGCAGGGACCCTTTTGGCGACGAGCAGTACTTC.

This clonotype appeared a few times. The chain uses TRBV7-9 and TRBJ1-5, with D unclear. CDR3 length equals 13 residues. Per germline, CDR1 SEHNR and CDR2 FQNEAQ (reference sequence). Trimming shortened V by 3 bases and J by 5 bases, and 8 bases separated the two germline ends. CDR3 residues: CASSFGNDQPQHF. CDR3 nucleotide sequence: TGTGCCAGCAGCTTTGGGAACGATCAGCCCCAGCATTTT.

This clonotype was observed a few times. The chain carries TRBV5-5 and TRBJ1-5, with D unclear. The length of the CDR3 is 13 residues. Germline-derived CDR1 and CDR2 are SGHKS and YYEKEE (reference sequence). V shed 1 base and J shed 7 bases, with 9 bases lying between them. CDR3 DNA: TGTGCCAGCAGCTTGAGCGCGAAGCAGCCCCAGCATTTT. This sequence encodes CASSLSAKQPQHF.

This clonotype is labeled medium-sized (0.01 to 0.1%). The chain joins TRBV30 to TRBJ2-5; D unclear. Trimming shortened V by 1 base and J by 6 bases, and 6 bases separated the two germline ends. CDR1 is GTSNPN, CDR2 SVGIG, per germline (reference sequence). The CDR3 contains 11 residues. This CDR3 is CAWSALQTQYF. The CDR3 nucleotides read TGTGCCTGGAGTGCTCTCCAGACCCAGTACTTC.

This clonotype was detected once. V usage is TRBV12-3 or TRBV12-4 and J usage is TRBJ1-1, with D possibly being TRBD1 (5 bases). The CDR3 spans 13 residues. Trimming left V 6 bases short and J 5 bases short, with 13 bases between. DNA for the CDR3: TGTGCCAGCAGAAAGGGTGAGGGGACTGAAGCTTTCTTT. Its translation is CASRKGEGTEAFF.

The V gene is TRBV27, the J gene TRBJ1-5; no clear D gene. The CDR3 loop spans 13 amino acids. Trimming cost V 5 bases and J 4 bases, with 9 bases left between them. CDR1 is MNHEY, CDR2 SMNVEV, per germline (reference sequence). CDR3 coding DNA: TGTGCCAGCAGTCCCTTTTGGAATCAGCCCCAGCATTTT. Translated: CASSPFWNQPQHF.

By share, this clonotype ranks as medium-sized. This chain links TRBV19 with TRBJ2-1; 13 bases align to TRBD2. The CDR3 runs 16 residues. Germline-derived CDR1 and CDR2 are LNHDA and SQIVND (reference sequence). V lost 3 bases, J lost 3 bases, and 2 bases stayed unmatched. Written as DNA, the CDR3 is TGTGCCAGTAGTATTGGGACTAGCGGGATCTACAATGAGCAGTTCTTC. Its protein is CASSIGTSGIYNEQFF.

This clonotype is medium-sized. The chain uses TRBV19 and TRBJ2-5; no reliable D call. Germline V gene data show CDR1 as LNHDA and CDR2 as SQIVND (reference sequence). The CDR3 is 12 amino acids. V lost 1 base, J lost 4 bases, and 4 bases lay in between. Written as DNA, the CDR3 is TGTGCCAGTAGTATAGGGCCAGAGACCCAGTACTTC. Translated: CASSIGPETQYF.

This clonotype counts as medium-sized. The CDR3 protein is CASSPKGNSPLHF. The DNA for the CDR3 is TGTGCCAGCTCACCCAAAGGGAATTCACCCCTCCACTTT. The gene calls are TRBV18 and TRBJ1-6; D not certain. The CDR3 runs to 13 residues. V was pared by 3 bases and J by 7 bases, with 7 bases between. Per the germline V gene, CDR1 is KGHSH and CDR2 is LQKENI.

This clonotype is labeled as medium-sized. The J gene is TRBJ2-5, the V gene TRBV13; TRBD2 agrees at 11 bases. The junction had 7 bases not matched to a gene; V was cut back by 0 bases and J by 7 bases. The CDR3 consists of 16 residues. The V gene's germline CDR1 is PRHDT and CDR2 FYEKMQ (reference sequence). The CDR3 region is CASSLGLAGARGTQYF. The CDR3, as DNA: TGTGCCAGCAGCTTAGGACTAGCGGGGGCCAGGGGGACCCAGTACTTC.

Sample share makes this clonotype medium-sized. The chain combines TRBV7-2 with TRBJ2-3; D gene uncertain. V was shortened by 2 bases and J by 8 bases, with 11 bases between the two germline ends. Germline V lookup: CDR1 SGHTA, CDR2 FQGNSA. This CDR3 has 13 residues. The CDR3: CASSLPPSRTQYF. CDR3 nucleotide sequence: TGTGCCAGCAGCTTACCTCCCTCCCGTACGCAGTATTTT.

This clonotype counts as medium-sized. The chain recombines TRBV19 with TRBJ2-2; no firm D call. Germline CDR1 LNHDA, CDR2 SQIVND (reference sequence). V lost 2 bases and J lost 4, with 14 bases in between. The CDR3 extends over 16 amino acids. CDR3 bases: TGTGCCAGTAGTATACAGTTCGCCGACTTCACCGGGGAGCTGTTTTTT. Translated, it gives CASSIQFADFTGELFF. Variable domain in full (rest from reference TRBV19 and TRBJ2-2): DGGITQSPKYLFRKEGQNVTLSCEQNLNHDAMYWYRQDPGQGLRLIYYSQIVNDFQKGDIAEGYSVSREKKESFPLTVTSAQKNPTAFYLCASSIQFADFTGELFFGEGSRLTVL.

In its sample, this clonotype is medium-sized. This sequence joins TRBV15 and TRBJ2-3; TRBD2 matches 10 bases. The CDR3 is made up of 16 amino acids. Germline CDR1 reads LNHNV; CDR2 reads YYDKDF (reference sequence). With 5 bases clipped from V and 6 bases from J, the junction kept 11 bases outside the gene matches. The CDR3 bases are TGTGCCACCAGCGGAAGATCTAGCGGGAGATCGGATACGCAGTATTTT. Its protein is CATSGRSSGRSDTQYF.

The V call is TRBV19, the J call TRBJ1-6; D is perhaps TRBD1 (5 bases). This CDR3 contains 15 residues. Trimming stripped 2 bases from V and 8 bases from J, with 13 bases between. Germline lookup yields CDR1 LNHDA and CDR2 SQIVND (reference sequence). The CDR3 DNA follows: TGTGCCAGTAGTATACTATTCAGGGCGGATTCACCCCTCCACTTT. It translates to CASSILFRADSPLHF.

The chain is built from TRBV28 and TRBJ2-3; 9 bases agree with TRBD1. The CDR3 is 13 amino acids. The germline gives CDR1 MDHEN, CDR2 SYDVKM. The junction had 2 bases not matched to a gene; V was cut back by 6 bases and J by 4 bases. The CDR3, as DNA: TGTGCCAGCAGGAGACAGGGGGCAGATACGCAGTATTTT. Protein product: CASRRQGADTQYF.

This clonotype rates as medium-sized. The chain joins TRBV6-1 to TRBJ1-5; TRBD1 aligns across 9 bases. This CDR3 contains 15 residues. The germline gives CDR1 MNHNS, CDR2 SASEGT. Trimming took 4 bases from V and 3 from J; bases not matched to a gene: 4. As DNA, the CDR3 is TGTGCCAGCAGTGGGGGACAGGGACTCAATCAGCCCCAGCATTTT. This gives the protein CASSGGQGLNQPQHF.

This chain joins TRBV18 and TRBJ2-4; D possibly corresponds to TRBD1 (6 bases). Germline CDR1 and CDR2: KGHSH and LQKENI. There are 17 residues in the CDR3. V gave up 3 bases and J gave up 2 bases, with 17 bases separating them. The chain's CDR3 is CASSPRYREPTKNIQYF. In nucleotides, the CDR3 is TGTGCCAGCTCACCCCGATACAGGGAACCGACCAAAAACATTCAGTACTTC.

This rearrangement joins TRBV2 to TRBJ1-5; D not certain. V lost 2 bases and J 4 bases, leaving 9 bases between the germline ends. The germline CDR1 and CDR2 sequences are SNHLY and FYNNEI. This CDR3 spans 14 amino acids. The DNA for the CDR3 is TGTGCCAGCAGTGAAAACGGGAGGAATCAGCCCCAGCATTTT. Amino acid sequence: CASSENGRNQPQHF.

In DNA form, the CDR3 reads TGTGCCATCAGTGACACCATGGAAGGCTACGAGCAGTACTTC. Its protein product is CAISDTMEGYEQYF. This chain uses TRBV10-3 with TRBJ2-7, with no clear D. Trimming took 3 bases from V and 3 from J, leaving 12 bases between them. CDR3 size: 14 residues. Germline V gene lookup returns CDR1 ENHRY and CDR2 SYGVKD.